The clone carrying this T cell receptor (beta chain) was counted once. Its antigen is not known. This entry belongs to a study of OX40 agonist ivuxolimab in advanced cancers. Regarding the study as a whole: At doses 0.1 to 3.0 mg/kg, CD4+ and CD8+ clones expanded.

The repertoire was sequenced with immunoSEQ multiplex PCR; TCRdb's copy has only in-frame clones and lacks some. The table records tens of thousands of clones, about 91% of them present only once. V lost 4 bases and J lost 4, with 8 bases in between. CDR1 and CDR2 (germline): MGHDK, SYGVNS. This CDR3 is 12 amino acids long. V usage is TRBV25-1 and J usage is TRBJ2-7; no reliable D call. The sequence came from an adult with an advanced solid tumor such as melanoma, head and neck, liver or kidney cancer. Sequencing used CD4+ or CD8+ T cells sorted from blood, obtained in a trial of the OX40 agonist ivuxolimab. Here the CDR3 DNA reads TGTGCCAGCAGTGGTTCTTCTTACGAGCAGTACTTC. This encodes CASSGSSYEQYF.